This T cell receptor (beta chain) stems from a study of beta chain features in type 1 diabetes. Study-wide results and caveats: For TCRB rearrangement, an influence of HLA type remained unresolved here.

The sequenced template was cDNA made from the entire isolated RNA. Mean read depth for naive, central memory and regulatory T cell samples was around 3.5 million reads. Sequenced by immunoSEQ multiplex PCR; TCRdb stores in-frame clones only, minus some. The table lists about 160,000 clones, 7.5% to 9.5% of them singletons. On this clone: Its antigen is not identified.

Germline V lookup: CDR1 MNHNS, CDR2 SASEGT. V shed 2 bases and J shed 1 base, with 8 bases lying between them. The CDR3 has 14 residues. Source material: central memory CD4+ T cells from blood. The gene calls are TRBV6-1 and TRBJ2-5; perhaps TRBD2 as D (5 bases). The clonotype originates from a woman under 30 in good health. In DNA, the CDR3 is TGTGCCAGCAGTGAAACGGGGTCCCAAGAGACCCAGTACTTC. Translating it yields CASSETGSQETQYF.